A selection of T cell receptor beta chains follows, all from one sample in a study of beta chain features in type 1 diabetes. TCRdb keeps only in-frame clones here, not all; method: immunoSEQ multiplex PCR. The repertoire includes hundreds of thousands of clones, 15% of them detected once, and roughly 0.015% sits in the top ten. The sequenced material came from naive CD4+ T cells from blood. The receptors come from a man aged 18-30 years with type 1 diabetes. The CDR3 runs from the conserved cysteine through the conserved F or W. Each record gives: J gene, clone size, V gene, D gene, CDR3 protein, CDR3 DNA. A D gene is named only where the DNA matches it firmly. Size values are once, few and many counts, or a class for expanded clones, and some rows have none.

J: TRBJ2-3
size: few
V: TRBV7-6
D: TRBD2
CDR3: CASSLTSDTQYF
DNA: TGTGCCAGCAGCTTGACTAGCGATACGCAGTATTTT

J: TRBJ2-3
size: -
V: TRBV19
D: TRBD1
CDR3: CASSALQGIPDTQYF
DNA: TGTGCCAGTAGTGCCCTACAGGGGATTCCAGATACGCAGTATTTT

J: TRBJ2-5
size: -
V: TRBV18
D: TRBD1
CDR3: CASARRQGMGFQETQYF
DNA: TGTGCCAGCGCGAGAAGACAGGGGATGGGATTCCAAGAGACCCAGTACTTC

J: TRBJ2-1
size: few
V: TRBV30
D: -
CDR3: CAWSVALASNEQFF
DNA: TGTGCCTGGAGTGTGGCACTAGCAAGCAATGAGCAGTTCTTC

J: TRBJ1-1
size: few
V: TRBV19
D: -
CDR3: CASSIDRGQQAFF
DNA: TGTGCCAGTAGTATAGATCGCGGGCAGCAAGCTTTCTTT

J: TRBJ1-3
size: -
V: TRBV30
D: TRBD1
CDR3: CASGQGPGNTIYF
DNA: TGTGCCTCCGGACAGGGTCCTGGAAACACCATATATTTT

J: TRBJ2-7
size: -
V: TRBV18
D: -
CDR3: CASSLREQRHEQYF
DNA: TGTGCCAGCTCACTCCGGGAGCAGCGTCACGAGCAGTACTTC

J: TRBJ1-2
size: few
V: TRBV6-1
D: -
CDR3: CASRETEDYGYTF
DNA: TGTGCCAGCAGGGAGACAGAAGACTATGGCTACACCTTC

J: TRBJ2-2
size: few
V: TRBV13
D: TRBD2
CDR3: CASSSPGSGGNTGELFF
DNA: TGTGCCAGCAGCTCCCCCGGCAGCGGGGGGAACACCGGGGAGCTGTTTTTT

J: TRBJ1-5
size: few
V: TRBV28
D: -
CDR3: CASSQARPQHF
DNA: TGTGCCAGCAGTCAAGCTAGGCCCCAGCATTTT

J: TRBJ2-5
size: few
V: TRBV7-6
D: -
CDR3: CASSSESLGHQRGETQYF
DNA: TGTGCCAGCAGCTCAGAGAGCTTGGGTCACCAACGGGGGGAGACCCAGTACTTC

J: TRBJ1-1
size: -
V: TRBV7-2
D: -
CDR3: CASSQPHRGTEAFF
DNA: TGTGCCAGCAGCCAACCCCACCGGGGAACTGAAGCTTTCTTT

J: TRBJ2-3
size: -
V: TRBV9
D: TRBD2
CDR3: CASSVGAGGHTDTQYF
DNA: TGTGCCAGCAGCGTAGGAGCGGGGGGACACACAGATACGCAGTATTTT

J: TRBJ2-5
size: few
V: TRBV6-5
D: TRBD2
CDR3: CASRSRLADQETQYF
DNA: TGTGCCAGCAGGTCGCGACTAGCGGACCAAGAGACCCAGTACTTC

J: TRBJ1-6
size: -
V: TRBV2
D: -
CDR3: CASRGGRQSGSPLHF
DNA: TGTGCCAGCAGGGGGGGTAGACAGTCGGGTTCACCCCTCCACTTT

J: TRBJ2-7
size: -
V: TRBV7-8
D: -
CDR3: CASSLVGDYSYEQYF
DNA: TGTGCCAGCAGCTTAGTCGGGGATTACTCCTACGAGCAGTACTTC

J: TRBJ1-6
size: few
V: TRBV30
D: TRBD1
CDR3: CAWSETGTENSPLHF
DNA: TGTGCCTGGAGTGAGACCGGGACAGAAAATTCACCCCTCCACTTT

J: TRBJ1-1
size: -
V: TRBV15
D: TRBD1
CDR3: CATSSGGQGVSEAFF
DNA: TGTGCCACCAGCAGTGGGGGACAGGGGGTTTCGGAAGCTTTCTTT

J: TRBJ2-3
size: -
V: TRBV6-5
D: -
CDR3: CASSYQSSTDTQYF
DNA: TGTGCCAGCAGTTATCAGTCTAGCACAGATACGCAGTATTTT

J: TRBJ1-2
size: -
V: TRBV28
D: TRBD1
CDR3: CASIGSRGQGQYDYGYTF
DNA: TGTGCCAGCATTGGGTCTCGCGGACAGGGGCAATACGACTATGGCTACACCTTC

J: TRBJ1-2
size: -
V: TRBV6-1
D: TRBD1
CDR3: CASSTYRGANYGYTF
DNA: TGTGCCAGCAGTACCTACAGGGGAGCTAACTATGGCTACACCTTC

J: TRBJ2-7
size: -
V: TRBV27
D: -
CDR3: CASGQKYEQYF
DNA: TGTGCCAGCGGACAGAAGTACGAGCAGTACTTC

J: TRBJ2-3
size: -
V: TRBV5-1
D: -
CDR3: CASSSSGATDTQYF
DNA: TGCGCCAGCAGCTCCTCAGGGGCCACAGATACGCAGTATTTT

J: TRBJ2-1
size: few
V: TRBV5-1
D: TRBD1
CDR3: CASSLGLRGNEQFF
DNA: TGCGCCAGCAGCTTGGGGCTCAGGGGGAATGAGCAGTTCTTC

J: TRBJ2-4
size: -
V: TRBV30
D: TRBD2
CDR3: CAWSGRTSGRPLAKNIQYF
DNA: TGTGCCTGGAGCGGAAGGACTAGCGGGAGGCCTCTAGCCAAAAACATTCAGTACTTC

J: TRBJ1-6
size: -
V: TRBV28
D: -
CDR3: CASSTTEFINPLHF
DNA: TGTGCCAGCAGTACTACTGAGTTTATAAACCCCCTCCACTTT

J: TRBJ2-7
size: -
V: TRBV19
D: -
CDR3: CASSSQGPSYEQYF
DNA: TGTGCCAGTAGCTCTCAGGGTCCCTCCTACGAGCAGTACTTC

J: TRBJ2-7
size: -
V: TRBV7-9
D: -
CDR3: CASSSRGANSYEQYF
DNA: TGTGCCAGCAGTTCTCGGGGGGCAAATAGCTACGAGCAGTACTTC

J: TRBJ2-5
size: -
V: TRBV5-1
D: TRBD1
CDR3: CASSRDRREETQYF
DNA: TGCGCCAGCAGCCGGGACAGAAGAGAAGAGACCCAGTACTTC

J: TRBJ2-7
size: -
V: TRBV5-1
D: -
CDR3: CASSFERASSYEQYF
DNA: TGCGCCAGCAGCTTTGAGCGGGCATCTTCCTACGAGCAGTACTTC

J: TRBJ2-1
size: -
V: TRBV19
D: -
CDR3: CASSRVVNEQFF
DNA: TGTGCCAGTTCTCGGGTAGTAAATGAGCAGTTCTTC

J: TRBJ2-7
size: few
V: TRBV14
D: -
CDR3: CASSQAQGYEQYF
DNA: TGTGCCAGCAGCCAAGCCCAGGGCTACGAGCAGTACTTC

J: TRBJ1-2
size: -
V: TRBV7-9
D: -
CDR3: CASSLARYGRDYGYTF
DNA: TGTGCCAGCAGCTTAGCCCGGTACGGCAGGGACTATGGCTACACCTTC

J: TRBJ2-2
size: -
V: TRBV18
D: TRBD1
CDR3: CASSPQDREGGGELFF
DNA: TGTGCCAGCTCACCACAAGACAGGGAAGGCGGCGGGGAGCTGTTTTTT

J: TRBJ1-4
size: -
V: TRBV30
D: -
CDR3: CAWSSGYYNRVF
DNA: TGTGCCTGGAGTTCGGGGTACTACAACCGAGTTTTT

J: TRBJ1-1
size: few
V: TRBV5-1
D: -
CDR3: CASSDSQGLDTEAFF
DNA: TGCGCCAGCAGCGACTCCCAGGGGCTAGACACTGAAGCTTTCTTT

J: TRBJ2-7
size: -
V: TRBV7-2
D: TRBD2
CDR3: CASSTTSGRAYEQYF
DNA: TGTGCCAGCAGCACAACTAGCGGGAGGGCCTACGAGCAGTACTTC

J: TRBJ2-7
size: -
V: TRBV5-6
D: TRBD2
CDR3: CASSLGAGDEQYF
DNA: TGTGCCAGCAGCTTGGGAGCGGGGGACGAGCAGTACTTC

J: TRBJ2-7
size: -
V: TRBV28
D: -
CDR3: CASSLYSGYKDEQYF
DNA: TGTGCCAGCAGTTTATACTCCGGGTATAAGGACGAGCAGTACTTC

J: TRBJ2-1
size: -
V: TRBV5-1
D: TRBD2
CDR3: CASSFVASGNTYNEQFF
DNA: TGCGCCAGCAGCTTCGTCGCTAGCGGGAATACCTACAATGAGCAGTTCTTC

J: TRBJ1-5
size: few
V: TRBV19
D: -
CDR3: CASSIRGGRLAQPQHF
DNA: TGTGCCAGTAGTATTAGAGGGGGGCGACTAGCTCAGCCCCAGCATTTT

J: TRBJ2-7
size: few
V: TRBV28
D: -
CDR3: CASSFPLRGKDEQYF
DNA: TGTGCCAGCAGTTTTCCCCTAAGGGGGAAAGACGAGCAGTACTTC